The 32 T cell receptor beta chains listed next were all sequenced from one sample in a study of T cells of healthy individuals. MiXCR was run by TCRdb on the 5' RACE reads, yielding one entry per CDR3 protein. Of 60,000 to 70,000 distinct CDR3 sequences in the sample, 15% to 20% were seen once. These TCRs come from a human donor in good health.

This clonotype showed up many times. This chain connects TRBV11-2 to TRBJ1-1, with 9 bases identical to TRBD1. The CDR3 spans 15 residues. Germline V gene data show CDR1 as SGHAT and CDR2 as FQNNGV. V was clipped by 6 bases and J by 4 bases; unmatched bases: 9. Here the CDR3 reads CASSLPRTGVTEAFF. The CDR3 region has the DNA TGTGCCAGCAGTTTACCTAGGACAGGGGTCACTGAAGCTTTCTTT.

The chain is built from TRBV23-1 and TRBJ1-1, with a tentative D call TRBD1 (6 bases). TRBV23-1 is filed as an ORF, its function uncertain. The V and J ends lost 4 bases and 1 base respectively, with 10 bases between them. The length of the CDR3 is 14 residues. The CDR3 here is CASSPPGQNTEAFF. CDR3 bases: TGCGCCAGCAGTCCACCGGGACAGAACACTGAAGCTTTCTTT.

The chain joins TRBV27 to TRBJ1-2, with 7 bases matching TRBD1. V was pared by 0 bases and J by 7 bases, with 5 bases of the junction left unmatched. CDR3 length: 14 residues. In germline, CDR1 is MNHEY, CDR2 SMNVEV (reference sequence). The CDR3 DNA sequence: TGTGCCAGCAGTTTATCGGGGTACAGGGGTGGCTACACCTTC. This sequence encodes CASSLSGYRGGYTF.

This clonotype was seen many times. The CDR3 here is CASSQMVGSLQETQYF. Here the CDR3 DNA reads TGTGCCAGCAGTCAAATGGTCGGCAGTCTCCAAGAGACCCAGTACTTC. V is TRBV11-3 and J is TRBJ2-5, with D unresolved. V was trimmed by 6 bases and J by 1 base, leaving 18 bases between them. The CDR3 consists of 16 residues. In germline, CDR1 is SGHNT, CDR2 YENEEA. Combining the CDR3 with reference TRBV11-3 and TRBJ2-5 gives the whole variable domain EAGVVQSPRYKIIEKKQPVAFWCNPISGHNTLYWYLQNLGQGPELLIRYENEEAVDDSQLPKDRFSAERLKGVDSTLKIQPAELGDSAVYLCASSQMVGSLQETQYFGPGTRLLVL.

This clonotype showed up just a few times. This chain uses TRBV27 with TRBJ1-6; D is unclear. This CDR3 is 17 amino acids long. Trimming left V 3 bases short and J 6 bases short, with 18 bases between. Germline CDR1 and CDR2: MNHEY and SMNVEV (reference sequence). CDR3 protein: CASSLLPGSSFNSPLHF. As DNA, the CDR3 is TGTGCCAGCAGTTTGCTGCCGGGATCTTCTTTTAATTCACCCCTCCACTTT.

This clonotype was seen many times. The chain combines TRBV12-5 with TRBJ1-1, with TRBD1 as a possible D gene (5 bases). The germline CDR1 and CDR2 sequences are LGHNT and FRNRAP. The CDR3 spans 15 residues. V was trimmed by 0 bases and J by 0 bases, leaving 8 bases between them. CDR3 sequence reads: CASGLVEGMNTEAFF. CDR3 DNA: TGTGCTAGTGGTTTGGTAGAGGGGATGAACACTGAAGCTTTCTTT.

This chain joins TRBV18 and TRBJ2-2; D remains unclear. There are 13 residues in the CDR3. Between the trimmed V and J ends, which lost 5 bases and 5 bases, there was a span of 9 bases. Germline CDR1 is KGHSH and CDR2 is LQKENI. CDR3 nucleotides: TGTGCCAGCTCAGTCGCTTCGACCGGGGAGCTGTTTTTT. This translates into CASSVASTGELFF.

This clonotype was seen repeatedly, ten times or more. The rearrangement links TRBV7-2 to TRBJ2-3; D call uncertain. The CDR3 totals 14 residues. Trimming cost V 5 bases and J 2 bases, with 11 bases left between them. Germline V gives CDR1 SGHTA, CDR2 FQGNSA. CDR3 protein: CASSLNPNTDTQYF. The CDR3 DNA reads TGTGCCAGCAGCCTTAACCCAAACACAGATACGCAGTATTTT.

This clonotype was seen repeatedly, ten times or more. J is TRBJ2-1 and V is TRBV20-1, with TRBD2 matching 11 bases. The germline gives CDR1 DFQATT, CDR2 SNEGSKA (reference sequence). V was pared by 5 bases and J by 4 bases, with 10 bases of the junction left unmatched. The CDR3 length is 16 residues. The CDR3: CSASRLAGTLYNEQFF. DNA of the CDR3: TGCAGTGCTTCTCGACTAGCGGGAACCCTATACAATGAGCAGTTCTTC.

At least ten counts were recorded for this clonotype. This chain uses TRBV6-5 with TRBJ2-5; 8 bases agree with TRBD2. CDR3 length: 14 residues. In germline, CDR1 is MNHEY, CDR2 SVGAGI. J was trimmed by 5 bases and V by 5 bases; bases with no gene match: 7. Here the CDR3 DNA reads TGTGCCAGCAGTCTCAATAGCGGGACGGAGACCCAGTACTTC. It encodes CASSLNSGTETQYF.

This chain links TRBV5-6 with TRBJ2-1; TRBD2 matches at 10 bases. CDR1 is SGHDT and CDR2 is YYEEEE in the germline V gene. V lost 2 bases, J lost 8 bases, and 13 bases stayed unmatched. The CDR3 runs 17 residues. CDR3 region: CASSFRLGLAGDYEQFF. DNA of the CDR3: TGTGCCAGCAGCTTTCGCTTAGGGCTAGCGGGAGACTATGAGCAGTTCTTC.

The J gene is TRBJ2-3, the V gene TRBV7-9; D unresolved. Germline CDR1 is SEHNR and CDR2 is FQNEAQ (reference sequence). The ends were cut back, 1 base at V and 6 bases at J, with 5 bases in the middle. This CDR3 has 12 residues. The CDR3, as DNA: TGTGCCAGCAGCTTAGAATCCGATACGCAGTATTTT. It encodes CASSLESDTQYF.

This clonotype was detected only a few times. The CDR3 DNA is TGTGCCAGCAGTGACCGGGCCACGGGCGGGGAGCTGTTTTTT. This sequence encodes CASSDRATGGELFF. V is TRBV12-3 or TRBV12-4 and J is TRBJ2-2; no firm D call. V dropped 5 bases and J dropped 7 bases, with 14 bases sitting between them. This CDR3 contains 14 residues.

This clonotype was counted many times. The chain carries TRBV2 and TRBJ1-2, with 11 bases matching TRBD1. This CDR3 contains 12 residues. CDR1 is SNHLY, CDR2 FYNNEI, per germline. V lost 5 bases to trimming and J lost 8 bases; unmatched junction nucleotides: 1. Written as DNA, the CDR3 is TGTGCCAGCAGTTGGACAGGGGGCGGCTACACCTTC. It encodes CASSWTGGGYTF.

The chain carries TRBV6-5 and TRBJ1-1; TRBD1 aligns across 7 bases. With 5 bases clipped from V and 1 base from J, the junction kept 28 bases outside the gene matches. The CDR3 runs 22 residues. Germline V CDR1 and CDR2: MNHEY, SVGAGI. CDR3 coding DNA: TGTGCCAGCAGTCTTCGAAAGCGGGACAGCCGGTATATAGTCTTACAGAACACTGAAGCTTTCTTT. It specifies CASSLRKRDSRYIVLQNTEAFF.

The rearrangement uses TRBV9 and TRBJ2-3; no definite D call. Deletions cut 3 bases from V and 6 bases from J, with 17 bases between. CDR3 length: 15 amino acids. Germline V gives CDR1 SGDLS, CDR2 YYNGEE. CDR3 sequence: CASSALKDRSDTQYF. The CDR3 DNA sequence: TGTGCCAGCAGCGCCCTCAAGGACCGCTCGGATACGCAGTATTTT.

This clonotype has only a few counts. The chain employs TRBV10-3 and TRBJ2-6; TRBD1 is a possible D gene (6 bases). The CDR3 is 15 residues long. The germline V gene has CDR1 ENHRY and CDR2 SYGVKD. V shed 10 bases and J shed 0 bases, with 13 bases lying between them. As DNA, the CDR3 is TGTGCCAGCCGACAGGCCAGCTCTGGGGCCAACGTCCTGACTTTC. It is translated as CASRQASSGANVLTF.

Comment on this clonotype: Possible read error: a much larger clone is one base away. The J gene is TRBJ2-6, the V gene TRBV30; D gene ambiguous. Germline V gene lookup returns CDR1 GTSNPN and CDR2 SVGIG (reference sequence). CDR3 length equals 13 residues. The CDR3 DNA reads TGTACCTGTTCGCTCTCTGGGGCCAACGTCCTGACTTTC. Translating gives CTCSLSGANVLTF.

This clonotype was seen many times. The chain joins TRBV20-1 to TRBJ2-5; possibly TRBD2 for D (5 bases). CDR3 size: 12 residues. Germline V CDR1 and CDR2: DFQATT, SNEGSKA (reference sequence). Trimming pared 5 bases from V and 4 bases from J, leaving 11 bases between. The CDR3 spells CSAAGVRETQYF. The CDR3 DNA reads TGCAGTGCTGCCGGGGTCCGAGAGACCCAGTACTTC.

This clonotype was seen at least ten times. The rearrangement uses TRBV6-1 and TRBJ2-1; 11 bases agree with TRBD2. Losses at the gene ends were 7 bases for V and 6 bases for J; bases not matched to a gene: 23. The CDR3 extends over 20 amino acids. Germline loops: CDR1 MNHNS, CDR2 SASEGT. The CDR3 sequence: CASIHREGTSGGSYRNEQFF. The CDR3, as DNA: TGTGCCAGCATCCACCGGGAAGGAACTAGCGGGGGTAGCTACCGCAATGAGCAGTTCTTC.

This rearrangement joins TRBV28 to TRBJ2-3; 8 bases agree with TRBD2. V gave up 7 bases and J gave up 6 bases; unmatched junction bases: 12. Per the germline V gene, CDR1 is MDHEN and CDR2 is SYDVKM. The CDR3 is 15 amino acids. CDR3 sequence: CASTPGGAQSDTQYF. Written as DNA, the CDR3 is TGTGCCAGCACTCCCGGGGGGGCACAATCGGATACGCAGTATTTT. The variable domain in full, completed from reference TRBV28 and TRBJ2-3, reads DVKVTQSSRYLVKRTGEKVFLECVQDMDHENMFWYRQDPGLGLRLIYFSYDVKMKEKGDIPEGYSVSREKKERFSLILESASTNQTSMYLCASTPGGAQSDTQYFGPGTRLTVL.

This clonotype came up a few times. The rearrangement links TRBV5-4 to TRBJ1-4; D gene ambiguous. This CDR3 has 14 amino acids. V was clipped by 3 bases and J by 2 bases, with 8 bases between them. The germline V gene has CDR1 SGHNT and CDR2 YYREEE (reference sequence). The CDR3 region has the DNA TGTGCCAGCAGCTCGACGGTTACTAATGAAAAACTGTTTTTT. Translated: CASSSTVTNEKLFF.

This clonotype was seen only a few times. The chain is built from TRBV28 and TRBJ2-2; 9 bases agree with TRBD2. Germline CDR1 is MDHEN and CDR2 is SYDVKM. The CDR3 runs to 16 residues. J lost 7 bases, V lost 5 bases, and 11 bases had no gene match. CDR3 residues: CASSLAGGPRDGELFF. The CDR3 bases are TGTGCCAGCAGTCTCGCGGGGGGGCCCAGGGACGGGGAGCTGTTTTTT.

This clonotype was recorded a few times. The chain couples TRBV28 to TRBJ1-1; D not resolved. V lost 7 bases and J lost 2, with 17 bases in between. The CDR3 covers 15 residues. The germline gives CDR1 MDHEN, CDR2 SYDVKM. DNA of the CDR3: TGTGCCAGCAAGTTTTTATCGAGAACTAACACTGAAGCTTTCTTT. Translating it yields CASKFLSRTNTEAFF.

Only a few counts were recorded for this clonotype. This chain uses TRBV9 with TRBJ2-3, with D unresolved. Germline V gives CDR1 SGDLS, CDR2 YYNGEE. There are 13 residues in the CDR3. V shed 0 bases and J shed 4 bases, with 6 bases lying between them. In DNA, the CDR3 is TGTGCCAGCAGCGTAGGCGTAGCAGATACGCAGTATTTT. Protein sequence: CASSVGVADTQYF.

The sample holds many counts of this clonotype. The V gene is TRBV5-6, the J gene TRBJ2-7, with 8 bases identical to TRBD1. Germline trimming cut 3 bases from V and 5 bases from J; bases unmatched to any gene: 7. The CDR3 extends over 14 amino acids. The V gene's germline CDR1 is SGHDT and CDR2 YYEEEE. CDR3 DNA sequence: TGTGCCAGCAGCTCCCGCAGGGGGCCCAACGAGCAGTACTTC. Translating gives CASSSRRGPNEQYF.

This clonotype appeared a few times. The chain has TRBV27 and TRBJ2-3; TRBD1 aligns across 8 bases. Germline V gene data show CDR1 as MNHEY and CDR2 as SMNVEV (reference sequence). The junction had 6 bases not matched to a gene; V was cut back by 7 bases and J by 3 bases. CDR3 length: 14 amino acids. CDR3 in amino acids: CASKNRGVTDTQYF. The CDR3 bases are TGTGCCAGCAAAAACAGGGGGGTAACAGATACGCAGTATTTT.

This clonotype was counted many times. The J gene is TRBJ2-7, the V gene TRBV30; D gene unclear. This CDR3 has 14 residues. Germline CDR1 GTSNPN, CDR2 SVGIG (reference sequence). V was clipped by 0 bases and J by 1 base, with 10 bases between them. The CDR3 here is CAWSVKGSSYEQYF. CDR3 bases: TGTGCCTGGAGTGTAAAGGGATCTTCCTACGAGCAGTACTTC.

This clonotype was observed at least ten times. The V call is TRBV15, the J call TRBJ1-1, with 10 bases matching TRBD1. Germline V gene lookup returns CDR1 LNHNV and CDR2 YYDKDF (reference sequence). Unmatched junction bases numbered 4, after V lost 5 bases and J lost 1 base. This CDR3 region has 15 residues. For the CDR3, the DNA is TGTGCCACCAGCGGGGGACAGGGGAGGAACACTGAAGCTTTCTTT. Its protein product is CATSGGQGRNTEAFF.

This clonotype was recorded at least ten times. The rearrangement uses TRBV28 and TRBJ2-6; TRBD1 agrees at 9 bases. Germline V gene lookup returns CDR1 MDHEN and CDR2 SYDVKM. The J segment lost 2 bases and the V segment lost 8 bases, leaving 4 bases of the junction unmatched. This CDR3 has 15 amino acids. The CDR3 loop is CASGGQGAGANVLTF. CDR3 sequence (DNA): TGTGCCAGCGGGGGACAGGGTGCTGGGGCCAACGTCCTGACTTTC. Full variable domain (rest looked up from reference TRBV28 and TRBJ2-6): DVKVTQSSRYLVKRTGEKVFLECVQDMDHENMFWYRQDPGLGLRLIYFSYDVKMKEKGDIPEGYSVSREKKERFSLILESASTNQTSMYLCASGGQGAGANVLTFGAGSRLTVL.

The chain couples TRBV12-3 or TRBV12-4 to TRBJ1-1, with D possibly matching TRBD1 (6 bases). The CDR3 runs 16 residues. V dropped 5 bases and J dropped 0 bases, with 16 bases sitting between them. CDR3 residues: CASSPEGVVVNTEAFF. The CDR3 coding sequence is TGTGCCAGCAGTCCAGAGGGGGTAGTCGTGAACACTGAAGCTTTCTTT.

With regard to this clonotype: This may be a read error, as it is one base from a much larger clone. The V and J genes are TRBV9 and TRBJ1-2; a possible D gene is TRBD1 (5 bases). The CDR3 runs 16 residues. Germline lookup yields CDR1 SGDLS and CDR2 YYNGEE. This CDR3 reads CASRGLSREVMDGYNF. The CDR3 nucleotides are TGTGCCAGCAGAGGTTTAAGCAGGGAGGTTATGGATGGCTACAACTTC.